Each of the 14 T cell receptor beta chains below was sequenced from the same sample in a study of a mutant IDH1 vaccine in newly diagnosed glioma. No antigen has been identified for these receptors. Specified time point: week 5, during vaccination. A 20-mer mutant IDH1 peptide at 300 ug was injected subcutaneously with topical imiquimod. Sequencing was performed with immunoSEQ multiplex PCR; in TCRdb, only in-frame clones are kept and a portion is missing. This repertoire shows roughly 39,000 clones, approximately 80% found once; its top ten account for 5.5%. Specimen: PBMCs, collected from a glioma patient whose treatment included an IDH1 peptide vaccine. The receptors were gathered from a man aged 35-49 years with glioma.

The rearrangement joins TRBV25-1 to TRBJ1-6, with a possible D match to TRBD1 (5 bases). Germline-derived CDR1 and CDR2 are MGHDK and SYGVNS. Trimming took 4 bases from V and 9 from J, leaving 13 bases between them. The length of the CDR3 is 14 residues. The CDR3 coding sequence is TGTGCCAGCAGTGGGGGACCTAGAGCTTCACCCCTCCACTTT. Protein product: CASSGGPRASPLHF. Looking up the rest from reference TRBV25-1 and TRBJ1-6 gives the full variable domain: EADIYQTPRYLVIGTGKKITLECSQTMGHDKMYWYQQDPGMELHLIHYSYGVNSTEKGDLSSESTVSRIRTEHFPLTLESARPSHTSQYLCASSGGPRASPLHFGNGTRLTVT.

J is TRBJ1-4 and V is TRBV7-9; 7 nucleotides match TRBD1. The CDR3 loop spans 15 amino acids. The V gene end was trimmed by 4 bases and the J gene end by 5 bases; junction bases not matched to a gene: 7. Looked up from germline, CDR1 is SEHNR and CDR2 is FQNEAQ (reference sequence). CDR3 protein: CASSWSDRVNEKLFF. In DNA form, the CDR3 reads TGTGCCAGCAGCTGGTCAGACAGGGTAAATGAAAAACTGTTTTTT.

This rearrangement joins TRBV25-1 to TRBJ1-2; weak D call: TRBD1 (6 bases). The CDR3 consists of 15 residues. V shed 3 bases and J shed 2 bases, with 13 bases lying between them. Germline CDR1 is MGHDK and CDR2 is SYGVNS. The CDR3 sequence: CASSDPTGANYGYTF. CDR3 nucleotides: TGTGCCAGCAGTGACCCGACAGGAGCAAACTATGGCTACACCTTC.

The V and J genes are TRBV30 and TRBJ1-1; 9 bases agree with TRBD1. Germline V gives CDR1 GTSNPN, CDR2 SVGIG (reference sequence). This CDR3 has 13 amino acids. The CDR3 is CAQRTGVNTEAFF. Here the CDR3 DNA reads TGTGCTCAGCGGACAGGGGTGAACACTGAAGCTTTCTTT. Based on the CDR3 plus reference TRBV30 and TRBJ1-1, the full variable domain is SQTIHQWPATLVQPVGSPLSLECTVEGTSNPNLYWYRQAAGRGLQLLFYSVGIGQISSEVPQNLSASRPQDRQFILSSKKLLLSDSGFYLCAQRTGVNTEAFFGQGTRLTVV.

The count of this clone is one. The chain recombines TRBV30 with TRBJ2-2, with D unclear. CDR1 and CDR2 from the germline V gene are GTSNPN and SVGIG (reference sequence). The CDR3 is 11 amino acids. V was shortened by 0 bases and J by 6 bases, with 2 bases between the two germline ends. The CDR3 region has the DNA TGTGCCTGGAGTGTACCCGGGGAGCTGTTTTTT. Translated: CAWSVPGELFF.

The chain couples TRBV21-1 to TRBJ2-5; the table gives TRBD1 as D, unverified against the DNA. TRBV21-1 is a documented pseudogene. This CDR3 is built from 15 residues. CDR3 sequence: CASSNSRGTQETQYF. CDR3 sequence (DNA): TGTGCCAGCAGCAATTCTAGGGGGACGCAAGAGACCCAGTACTTC.

The rearrangement uses TRBV29-1 and TRBJ2-1; D possibly matches TRBD1 or TRBD2 (7 bases each). Germline V gives CDR1 SQVTM, CDR2 ANQGSEA. The CDR3 spans 14 residues. Deletions cut 7 bases from V and 5 bases from J, with 18 bases between. The chain's CDR3 is CSANRGLSDNEQFF. CDR3 coding DNA: TGCAGCGCCAACAGGGGACTATCCGACAATGAGCAGTTCTTC.

This clone was seen just once. J is TRBJ2-7 and V is TRBV13, with D perhaps TRBD1 or TRBD2 (6 bases each). CDR3 length: 18 residues. V lost 4 bases and J lost 1, with 23 bases in between. CDR1 and CDR2 from the germline V gene are PRHDT and FYEKMQ (reference sequence). Written as DNA, the CDR3 is TGTGCCAGCAGCTCCTCAAGCTTGAGGGGGGCCAATTCCTACGAGCAGTACTTC. This translates into CASSSSSLRGANSYEQYF.

This clone was counted only a few times. V gene TRBV2 combines with J gene TRBJ1-1, with D possibly matching TRBD1 (5 bases). V dropped 4 bases and J dropped 4 bases, with 10 bases sitting between them. This CDR3 region has 13 residues. Germline lookup yields CDR1 SNHLY and CDR2 FYNNEI. For the CDR3, the DNA is TGTGCCAGCAGTGGGTGGGGGTCCACTGAAGCTTTCTTT. Its translation is CASSGWGSTEAFF. The whole variable domain, remainder taken from reference TRBV2 and TRBJ1-1, is EPEVTQTPSHQVTQMGQEVILRCVPISNHLYFYWYRQILGQKVEFLVSFYNNEISEKSEIFDDQFSVERPDGSNFTLKIRSTKLEDSAMYFCASSGWGSTEAFFGQGTRLTVV.

In DNA, the CDR3 is TGCAGCGTTGAAGGGTCGGGGACAGGGGTCGGCAGTCACCAGCCCCAGCATTTT. Translated, it gives CSVEGSGTGVGSHQPQHF. The chain employs TRBV29-1 and TRBJ1-5, with TRBD1 matching 10 bases. From germline, CDR1 is SQVTM and CDR2 ANQGSEA. Trimming cost V 1 base and J 7 bases; bases outside gene matches: 16. CDR3 length equals 18 residues.

The chain is built from TRBV5-6 and TRBJ2-1; D call uncertain. V was shortened by 2 bases and J by 0 bases, with 9 bases between the two germline ends. CDR1 SGHDT and CDR2 YYEEEE come from the germline V gene. The CDR3 loop spans 15 amino acids. Written as DNA, the CDR3 is TGTGCCAGCAGCTTCCAAACCAGCTCCTACAATGAGCAGTTCTTC. Translating it yields CASSFQTSSYNEQFF. Drawing the rest from reference TRBV5-6 and TRBJ2-1, the complete variable domain is DAGVTQSPTHLIKTRGQQVTLRCSPKSGHDTVSWYQQALGQGPQFIFQYYEEEERQRGNFPDRFSGHQFPNYSSELNVNALLLGDSALYLCASSFQTSSYNEQFFGPGTRLTVL.

The genes are TRBV19 and TRBJ1-1; D ambiguous. This CDR3 contains 13 residues. CDR1 and CDR2 from the germline V gene are LNHDA and SQIVND (reference sequence). The V end lost 4 bases, the J end lost 0 bases, and 6 bases lay between the germline ends. Written as DNA, the CDR3 is TGTGCCAGTAGTAGCCAAATGAACACTGAAGCTTTCTTT. Translation gives CASSSQMNTEAFF.

V usage is TRBV15 and J usage is TRBJ2-3; 14 bases map to TRBD2. The CDR3 totals 16 residues. Germline CDR1 and CDR2: LNHNV and YYDKDF (reference sequence). V shed 5 bases, J shed 6 bases, and the junction held 7 bases outside the gene matches. DNA for the CDR3: TGTGCCACCAGCTCGTACCGGACTAGCGGGGGGGATACGCAGTATTTT. This gives the protein CATSSYRTSGGDTQYF.

The V call is TRBV11-3, the J call TRBJ2-1; 7 positions match TRBD2. The germline V gene encodes CDR1 SGHNT and CDR2 YENEEA. The CDR3 contains 18 residues. Unmatched junction bases numbered 8, after V lost 0 bases and J lost 0 bases. The DNA of the CDR3 is TGTGCCAGCAGCTTAGATCAGGGAGGGACCAGCTCCTACAATGAGCAGTTCTTC. This translates into CASSLDQGGTSSYNEQFF.